This T cell receptor (beta chain) emerged from a study of OX40 agonist ivuxolimab in advanced cancers. The overall study: Every 2 weeks, patients received ivuxolimab intravenously, dosed at 0.01 to 10 mg/kg. Three partial responders included one hepatocellular carcinoma patient and two cutaneous melanoma patients. Notes on the study in general: CD4+ and CD8+ blood T cells expanded clonally by week 6 at 0.1 to 3.0 mg/kg.

TCRdb's table, derived via immunoSEQ multiplex PCR, lists solely in-frame clones and lacks some. The top ten clones hold more than 0.3% of a sample with approximately 74,000 clones, approximately 92% of them seen once. As concerns this clone: Its specificity is unknown.

Between the trimmed V and J ends, which lost 5 bases and 6 bases, there was a span of 10 bases. CDR3 size: 12 residues. CDR1 MDHEN and CDR2 SYDVKM come from the germline V gene. The sample here was CD4+ or CD8+ T cells sorted from blood, taken in a trial of the OX40 agonist ivuxolimab. The chain uses TRBV28 and TRBJ1-2; a possible D gene is TRBD1 (5 bases). This sequence originates from an adult with an advanced solid tumor such as melanoma, head and neck, liver or kidney cancer. The CDR3 DNA reads TGTGCCAGCAGTCCAGGGTTGGATGGCTACACCTTC. Its protein product is CASSPGLDGYTF.